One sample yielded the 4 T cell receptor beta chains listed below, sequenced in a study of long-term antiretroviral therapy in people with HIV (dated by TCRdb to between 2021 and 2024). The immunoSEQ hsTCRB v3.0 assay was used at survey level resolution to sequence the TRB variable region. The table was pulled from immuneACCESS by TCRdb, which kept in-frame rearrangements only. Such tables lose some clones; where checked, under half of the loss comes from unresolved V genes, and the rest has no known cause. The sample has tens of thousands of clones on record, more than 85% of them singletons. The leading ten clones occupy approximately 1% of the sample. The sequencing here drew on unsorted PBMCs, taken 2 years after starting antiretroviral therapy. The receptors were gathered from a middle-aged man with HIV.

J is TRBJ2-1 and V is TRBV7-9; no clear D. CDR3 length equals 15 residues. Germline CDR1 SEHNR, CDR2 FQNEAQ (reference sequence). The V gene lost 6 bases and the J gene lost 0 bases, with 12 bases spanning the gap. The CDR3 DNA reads TGTGCCAGCAGTCGAATACTGAGCTCCTACAATGAGCAGTTCTTC. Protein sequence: CASSRILSSYNEQFF.

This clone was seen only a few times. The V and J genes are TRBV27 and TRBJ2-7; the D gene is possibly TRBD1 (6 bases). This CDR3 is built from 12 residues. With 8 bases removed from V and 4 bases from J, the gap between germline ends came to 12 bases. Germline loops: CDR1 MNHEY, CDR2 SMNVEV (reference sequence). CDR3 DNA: TGTGCCAGCGGATACAGGGCGTACGAGCAGTACTTC. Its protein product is CASGYRAYEQYF.

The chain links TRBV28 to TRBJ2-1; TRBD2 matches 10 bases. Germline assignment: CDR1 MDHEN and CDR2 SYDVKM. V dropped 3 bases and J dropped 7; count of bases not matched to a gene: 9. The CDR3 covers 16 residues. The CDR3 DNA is TGTGCCAGCAGTTTGGCCCGGGCTAGCGGGGGAAATGAGCAGTTCTTC. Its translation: CASSLARASGGNEQFF.

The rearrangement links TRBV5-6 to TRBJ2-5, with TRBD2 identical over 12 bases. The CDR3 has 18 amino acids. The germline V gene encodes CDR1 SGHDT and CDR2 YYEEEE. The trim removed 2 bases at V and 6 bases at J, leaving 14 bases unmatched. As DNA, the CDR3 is TGTGCCAGCAGCTTAAGACTAGCGGGGGAGCGTATCTTGAAGACCCAGTACTTC. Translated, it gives CASSLRLAGERILKTQYF.